The T cell receptor (beta chain) described here comes from a study of post-analysis software for immune sequencing data. General study points: By F measure, strong co-clustering occurred among samples prepared in the same batch. Higher frequency in patients than in controls was seen for roughly five TRBV segments, with TRBV5-6, TRBV5-1 and TRBV20-1 among them.

This clonotype was counted only a few times. The antigen is unknown. The CDR3 is made up of 13 amino acids. After removal of 4 bases from V and 4 bases from J, the junction contained 4 bases not matched to a gene. Germline CDR1 is SGHAT and CDR2 is FQNNGV. Included in the TCR beta cDNA libraries were unique molecular identifiers. Using its own MiXCR run on the PCR reads, TCRdb lists one record per CDR3 protein. This table holds 380,000 or so distinct CDR3 sequences, less than 40% found once. The chain carries TRBV11-2 and TRBJ2-7; 7 positions agree with TRBD2. This clonotype was sampled from a girl aged 5-17 years with multiple sclerosis. Sequenced input: blood. CDR3 DNA: TGTGCCAGCAGCTCTGGGACTATTTACGAGCAGTACTTC. Protein: CASSSGTIYEQYF.